This T cell receptor (beta chain) emerged from a study of T cell clonality in common variable immunodeficiency. A few counts support this clone. The antigen is unknown. The read is 3 residues too short to cover the CDR3 end, so that end is filled in from the germline J gene. Clones were read by immunoSEQ multiplex PCR, and TCRdb kept only the in-frame ones, dropping some. The table lists some 44,000 clones, with no singletons. Overall study results and limits: Patient heterogeneity in the CVID cohort limited correlations between repertoire features and clinical complications. CVID subjects had higher TCRbeta clonality than healthy controls, most marked in about a third.

The CDR3 consists of 15 residues. Germline V gene sequence: CDR1 DFQATT, CDR2 SNEGSKA (reference sequence). The V gene lost 0 bases and the J gene lost 6 bases, with 12 bases spanning the gap. This TCR was sampled from a person aged 18 to 75 in good health. The sample taken for sequencing was peripheral blood mononuclear cells. The V gene is TRBV20-1, the J gene TRBJ1-6, with D perhaps TRBD1 (5 bases). The sequenced part of the CDR3 DNA is TGCAGTGCTAGAGACCCGGGACTCATTAATTCACCC. Protein sequence: CSARDPGLINSP. The entire CDR3 reads CSARDPGLINSPLHF.